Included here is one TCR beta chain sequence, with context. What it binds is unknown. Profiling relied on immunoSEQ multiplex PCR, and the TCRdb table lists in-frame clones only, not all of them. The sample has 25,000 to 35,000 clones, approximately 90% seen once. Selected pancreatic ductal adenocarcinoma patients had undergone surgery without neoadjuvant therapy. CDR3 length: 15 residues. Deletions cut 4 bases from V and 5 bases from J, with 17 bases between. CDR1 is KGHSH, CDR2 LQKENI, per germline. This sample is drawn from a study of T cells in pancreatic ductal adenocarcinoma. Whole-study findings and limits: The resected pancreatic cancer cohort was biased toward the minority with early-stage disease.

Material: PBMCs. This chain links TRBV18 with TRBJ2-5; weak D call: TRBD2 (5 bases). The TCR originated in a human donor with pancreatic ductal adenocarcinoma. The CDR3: CASSRLGSVGETQYF. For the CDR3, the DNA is TGTGCCAGCTCACGGCTGGGGAGCGTCGGGGAGACCCAGTACTTC.